A selection of T cell receptor beta chains follows, all from one sample in a study of blood T cell repertoires in COVID-19. The protocol was immunoSEQ multiplex PCR, while the TCRdb copy is restricted to in-frame clones and leaves out a portion. The sample includes about 130,000 clones, approximately 90% of them seen just once. Sequencing was done on a sample of peripheral blood. The source is a man in his fifties or sixties with COVID-19, enrolled during active disease. The CDR3 runs from the conserved cysteine through the conserved F or W. D genes are given only for firm matches.

j_call: TRBJ2-3; v_call: TRBV9; d_call: NA; cdr3_aa: CASSVGGSSFGDTQYF
j_call: TRBJ2-7; v_call: TRBV10-1; d_call: NA; cdr3_aa: CASRPTGSNEQYF
j_call: TRBJ1-5; v_call: TRBV5-5; d_call: TRBD1; cdr3_aa: CASSWGQGDQPQHF
j_call: TRBJ2-7; v_call: TRBV7-2; d_call: NA; cdr3_aa: CASNANRDLAYEQYF
j_call: TRBJ2-7; v_call: TRBV7-2; d_call: TRBD2; cdr3_aa: CASSSRGGDSYEQYF
j_call: TRBJ1-5; v_call: TRBV5-1; d_call: NA; cdr3_aa: CASSLEGERDQPQHF
j_call: TRBJ1-4; v_call: TRBV9; d_call: NA; cdr3_aa: CASSSYRGGSNEKLFF
j_call: TRBJ1-5; v_call: TRBV6-1; d_call: NA; cdr3_aa: CASSEGTGTSQHF
j_call: TRBJ2-3; v_call: TRBV6-5; d_call: NA; cdr3_aa: CASSYERGLGDTQYF
j_call: TRBJ2-3; v_call: TRBV7-3; d_call: NA; cdr3_aa: CASRASGADTQYF
j_call: TRBJ1-2; v_call: TRBV24-1; d_call: NA; cdr3_aa: CATSDSLTNYGYTF
j_call: TRBJ1-2; v_call: TRBV12-3/TRBV12-4; d_call: NA; cdr3_aa: CASSSTGPSGYTF
j_call: TRBJ1-5; v_call: TRBV7-9; d_call: NA; cdr3_aa: CASSLMGPGAQHF
j_call: TRBJ1-1; v_call: TRBV5-1; d_call: TRBD1; cdr3_aa: CASSRQLGGTASFF
j_call: TRBJ2-2; v_call: TRBV15; d_call: NA; cdr3_aa: CATSHRGSNTGELFF
j_call: TRBJ1-1; v_call: TRBV7-3; d_call: TRBD1; cdr3_aa: CASRPDREAEAFF
j_call: TRBJ1-2; v_call: TRBV11-2; d_call: NA; cdr3_aa: CASSLARTADYGYTF
j_call: TRBJ1-1; v_call: TRBV16; d_call: NA; cdr3_aa: CASSQSIGQGSTEAFF
j_call: TRBJ2-1; v_call: TRBV6-6; d_call: TRBD1; cdr3_aa: CASSLRDRPIF
j_call: TRBJ1-5; v_call: TRBV10-2; d_call: TRBD1; cdr3_aa: CASWDRSNQPQHF
j_call: TRBJ2-7; v_call: TRBV10-3; d_call: NA; cdr3_aa: CAIKTPTSYEQYF
j_call: TRBJ2-7; v_call: TRBV12-3/TRBV12-4; d_call: NA; cdr3_aa: CATRGRGYEQYF
j_call: TRBJ1-5; v_call: TRBV2; d_call: TRBD1; cdr3_aa: CASLMGQGNQPQHF
j_call: TRBJ1-6; v_call: TRBV2; d_call: TRBD1; cdr3_aa: CASSEELGQLNSPLHF
j_call: TRBJ1-1; v_call: TRBV19; d_call: NA; cdr3_aa: CASSTDTDTEAFF
j_call: TRBJ1-1; v_call: TRBV2; d_call: NA; cdr3_aa: CASSVTGSNTEAFF
j_call: TRBJ2-7; v_call: TRBV11-2; d_call: NA; cdr3_aa: CASKPRDRTYEQYF
j_call: TRBJ2-3; v_call: TRBV4-1; d_call: NA; cdr3_aa: CASSQARVLAADTQYF
j_call: TRBJ1-1; v_call: TRBV24-1; d_call: NA; cdr3_aa: CATSDSRGGGKNTEAFF
j_call: TRBJ2-5; v_call: TRBV25-1; d_call: NA; cdr3_aa: CASSEYERSTAQYF
j_call: TRBJ2-5; v_call: TRBV10-3; d_call: TRBD1; cdr3_aa: CAIRTTGEGGETQYF
j_call: TRBJ1-1; v_call: TRBV28; d_call: NA; cdr3_aa: CASTTSAPLGTEAFF
j_call: TRBJ2-7; v_call: TRBV11-2; d_call: NA; cdr3_aa: CASSVGLGNYEQYF
j_call: TRBJ1-2; v_call: TRBV27; d_call: TRBD1; cdr3_aa: CASSPGQGLGYGYTF
j_call: TRBJ1-2; v_call: TRBV30; d_call: NA; cdr3_aa: CAWSFRSYGYTF
j_call: TRBJ1-5; v_call: TRBV19; d_call: TRBD1; cdr3_aa: CASSEGGQLNQPQHF
j_call: TRBJ2-1; v_call: TRBV9; d_call: NA; cdr3_aa: CASSVGGVSEQFF
j_call: TRBJ1-1; v_call: TRBV5-1; d_call: NA; cdr3_aa: CASSLTAMNTEAFF
j_call: TRBJ2-5; v_call: TRBV11-2; d_call: NA; cdr3_aa: CASSFGLQETQYF
j_call: TRBJ1-3; v_call: TRBV19; d_call: NA; cdr3_aa: CASSLLGQFSGNTIYF
j_call: TRBJ2-1; v_call: TRBV7-2; d_call: TRBD2; cdr3_aa: CASSLGRGASSYNEQFF
j_call: TRBJ1-5; v_call: TRBV2; d_call: NA; cdr3_aa: CASSESRDQPQHF
j_call: TRBJ2-1; v_call: TRBV5-1; d_call: NA; cdr3_aa: CASSLESLYNEQFF
j_call: TRBJ2-2; v_call: TRBV7-8; d_call: TRBD1; cdr3_aa: CASSSRTGMNTGELFF
j_call: TRBJ2-7; v_call: TRBV5-1; d_call: NA; cdr3_aa: CASSLGQSDEQYF
j_call: TRBJ1-6; v_call: TRBV7-9; d_call: NA; cdr3_aa: CASSLGTSGGLSLHF
j_call: TRBJ1-2; v_call: TRBV6-5; d_call: NA; cdr3_aa: CASQTVDFYGYTF
j_call: TRBJ1-4; v_call: TRBV5-6; d_call: NA; cdr3_aa: CASSLRSKGSNEKLFF
j_call: TRBJ2-7; v_call: TRBV27; d_call: NA; cdr3_aa: CATSKGKDEQYF